This T cell receptor beta chain was profiled in a study of cytomegalovirus exposure and HLA in healthy donors. Study-level findings and limits: CMV antigen specificity was confirmed in vitro for three CMV-associated chains. Earlier results showed most TCR beta V segments being productive about 87% or about 30% of the time. The study dropped some indistinguishable V segments, TRBV6-2 and TRBV6-3 among them. A later analysis linked a missense variant in DCLRE1C to the trimming of TCR beta V and J genes.

The CDR3 extends over 14 amino acids. Looked up from germline, CDR1 is SGHRS and CDR2 is YFSETQ. V lost 4 bases, J lost 0 bases, and 8 bases lay in between. The PCR ran on 60 Vbeta and 13 Jbeta primers. Clones were read by immunoSEQ multiplex PCR, and TCRdb kept only the in-frame ones, dropping some. The sample includes 150,000 to 180,000 clones, roughly 77% of them seen just once. To note about this clone: As yet, its antigen is unknown.

The specimen was PBMCs. This TCR was recovered from a man under 40 in good health and CMV-seropositive. The chain combines TRBV5-1 with TRBJ1-3, with unresolved D. The CDR3 bases are TGCGCCAGCAGCCTGTCCAGCTCTGGAAACACCATATATTTT. Its translation is CASSLSSSGNTIYF.